Following are 11 T cell receptor beta chains from one sample sequenced in a study of regulatory T cells in long-lasting Graves disease. Time point given: persistent/refractory GD, antithyroid drugs over 5 years with positive TRAb. Preparation of the TCR library used RNA extracted from PBMCs. TCR beta libraries were built with iRepertoire HTBI primers and Arm-PCR of CDR3 regions. TCRdb reanalysed the multiplex PCR reads using MiXCR and keeps one entry per CDR3 protein. The profile shows hundreds of thousands of distinct CDR3 sequences, roughly 23% of them singletons. This specimen was peripheral blood mononuclear cells (PBMCs), taken when the disease was refractory, from a patient treated with antithyroid drugs. These TCRs come from a female donor with Graves disease.

The chain carries TRBV6-1 and TRBJ1-1; 8 nucleotides align to TRBD1. In germline, CDR1 is MNHNS, CDR2 SASEGT. With V trimmed by 6 bases and J by 3 bases, 3 bases remained unmatched. The CDR3 is 13 residues long. DNA of the CDR3: TGTGCCAGCAGGGGGGACAGGCACACTGAAGCTTTCTTT. Translation: CASRGDRHTEAFF.

This clonotype was picked up many times. The chain employs TRBV7-8 and TRBJ1-1, with 12 bases that match TRBD1. The CDR3 length is 16 residues. With 5 bases clipped from V and 7 bases from J, the junction kept 11 bases outside the gene matches. Germline assignment: CDR1 SGHVS and CDR2 FQNEAQ. The CDR3 region has the DNA TGTGCCAGCAGCGCCCGGGACAGGGGGCGATTGGGTGAAGCTTTCTTT. Its protein product is CASSARDRGRLGEAFF. Filled out from reference TRBV7-8 and TRBJ1-1, the complete variable domain reads GAGVSQSPRYKVAKRGQDVALRCDPISGHVSLFWYQQALGQGPEFLTYFQNEAQLDKSGLPSDRFFAERPEGSVSTLKIQRTQQEDSAVYLCASSARDRGRLGEAFFGQGTRLTVV.

This clonotype was seen many times. The CDR3 DNA follows: TGTGCCAGCAGTGAAGAGGACTACGAGCAGTACTTC. This encodes CASSEEDYEQYF. The chain links TRBV2 to TRBJ2-7; D not certain. CDR1 and CDR2 (germline): SNHLY, FYNNEI. The CDR3 is 12 residues long. Trimming removed 1 base at V and 3 bases at J, with 4 bases between.

This clonotype was picked up many times. This rearrangement joins TRBV10-3 to TRBJ2-7, with D perhaps TRBD1 (6 bases). The germline gives CDR1 ENHRY, CDR2 SYGVKD. CDR3 length equals 14 residues. The V end lost 6 bases, the J end lost 3 bases, and 15 bases lay between the germline ends. DNA of the CDR3: TGTGCCATCAGGACAGGTCCAGCCCGCTACGAGCAGTACTTC. Translated: CAIRTGPARYEQYF.

The chain joins TRBV19 to TRBJ1-5, with no clear D. Germline V lookup: CDR1 LNHDA, CDR2 SQIVND (reference sequence). V was pared by 5 bases and J by 3 bases, with 17 bases between. The CDR3 contains 16 residues. CDR3 nucleotide sequence: TGTGCCAGTAGTCTCAACATTGAGGCGTTCAATCAGCCCCAGCATTTT. Translated: CASSLNIEAFNQPQHF.

In this sample, this clonotype turned up many times. V usage is TRBV2 and J usage is TRBJ2-5; possible D gene TRBD2, 6 bases. The length of the CDR3 is 14 residues. Germline CDR1 and CDR2: SNHLY and FYNNEI. V dropped 8 bases and J dropped 0 bases, with 13 bases sitting between them. The CDR3 DNA reads as TGTGCCAGCCTTAGCGGAACGTACCAAGAGACCCAGTACTTC. It is translated as CASLSGTYQETQYF.

This clonotype was seen a handful of times. The V call is TRBV20-1, the J call TRBJ1-5; D gene unclear. The V end lost 1 base, the J end lost 5 bases, and 15 bases lay between the germline ends. CDR3 length: 15 amino acids. CDR1 and CDR2 from the germline V gene are DFQATT and SNEGSKA (reference sequence). CDR3 nucleotide sequence: TGCAGTGCTAGAGCGATATCGACGGCAGATCAGCCCCAGCATTTT. It yields the protein CSARAISTADQPQHF.

V and J are TRBV20-1 and TRBJ1-4; unclear D gene. The CDR3 loop spans 12 amino acids. V was shortened by 5 bases and J by 6 bases, with 10 bases between the two germline ends. Germline CDR1 DFQATT, CDR2 SNEGSKA (reference sequence). CDR3 nucleotide sequence: TGCAGTGCTTACAGAGGAGATGAAAAACTGTTTTTT. This encodes CSAYRGDEKLFF.

This clonotype was found a few times. The rearrangement links TRBV7-6 to TRBJ2-7; D not resolved. Germline lookup yields CDR1 SGHVS and CDR2 FNYEAQ. The CDR3 has 13 amino acids. V was trimmed by 6 bases and J by 3 bases, leaving 12 bases between them. The CDR3 nucleotides read TGTGCCAGCAGACCAGGTGGCAGCTACGAGCAGTACTTC. It encodes CASRPGGSYEQYF.

The chain carries TRBV6-1 and TRBJ1-3, with no clear D. CDR1 and CDR2 from the germline V gene are MNHNS and SASEGT. This CDR3 contains 15 residues. With 2 bases removed from V and 3 bases from J, the gap between germline ends came to 11 bases. CDR3 region: CASSETATLGNTIYF. The DNA for the CDR3 is TGTGCCAGCAGTGAAACAGCCACTCTTGGAAACACCATATATTTT.

This clonotype has a count of ten or more. The rearrangement links TRBV2 to TRBJ1-4; a weak D match, TRBD1 (6 bases). Between the trimmed V and J ends, which lost 6 bases and 5 bases, there was a span of 13 bases. The CDR3 contains 14 residues. Germline V gene data show CDR1 as SNHLY and CDR2 as FYNNEI. The CDR3 loop reads CASSPDSQNEKLFF. CDR3 bases: TGTGCCAGCAGCCCGGACAGCCAGAATGAAAAACTGTTTTTT.